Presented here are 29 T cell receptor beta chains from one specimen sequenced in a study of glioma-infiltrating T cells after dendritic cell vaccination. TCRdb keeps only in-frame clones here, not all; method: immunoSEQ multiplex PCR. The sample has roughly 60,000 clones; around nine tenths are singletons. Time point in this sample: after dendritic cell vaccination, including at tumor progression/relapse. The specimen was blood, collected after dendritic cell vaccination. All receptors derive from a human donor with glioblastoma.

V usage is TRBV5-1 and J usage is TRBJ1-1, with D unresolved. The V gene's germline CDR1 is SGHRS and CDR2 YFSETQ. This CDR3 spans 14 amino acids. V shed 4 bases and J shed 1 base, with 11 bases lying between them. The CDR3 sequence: CASSLRSGNTEAFF. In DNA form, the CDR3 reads TGCGCCAGCAGCCTAAGATCGGGGAACACTGAAGCTTTCTTT.

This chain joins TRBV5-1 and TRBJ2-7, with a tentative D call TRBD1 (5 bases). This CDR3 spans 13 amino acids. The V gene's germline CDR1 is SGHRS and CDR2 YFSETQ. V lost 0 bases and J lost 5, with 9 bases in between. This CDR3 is CASSLGGRDEQYF. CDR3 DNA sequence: TGCGCCAGCAGCTTGGGGGGCAGGGACGAGCAGTACTTC.

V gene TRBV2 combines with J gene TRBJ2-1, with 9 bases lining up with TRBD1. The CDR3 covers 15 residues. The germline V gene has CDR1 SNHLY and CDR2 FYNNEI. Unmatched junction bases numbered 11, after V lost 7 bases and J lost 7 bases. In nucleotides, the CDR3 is TGTGCCAGCATGGGTCGCGGGACAGGGCGTAATGAGCAGTTCTTC. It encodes CASMGRGTGRNEQFF. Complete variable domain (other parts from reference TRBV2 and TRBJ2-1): EPEVTQTPSHQVTQMGQEVILRCVPISNHLYFYWYRQILGQKVEFLVSFYNNEISEKSEIFDDQFSVERPDGSNFTLKIRSTKLEDSAMYFCASMGRGTGRNEQFFGPGTRLTVL.

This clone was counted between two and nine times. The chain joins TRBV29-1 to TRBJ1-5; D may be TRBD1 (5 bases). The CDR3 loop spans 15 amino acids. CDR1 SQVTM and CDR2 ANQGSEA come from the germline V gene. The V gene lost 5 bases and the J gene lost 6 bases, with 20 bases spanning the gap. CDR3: CSVQIDSAVGQPQHF. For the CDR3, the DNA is TGCAGCGTTCAAATAGACAGCGCGGTGGGTCAGCCCCAGCATTTT.

In DNA, the CDR3 is TGTGCCAGCAGTGGCGGGACAGGGTCAAGCAATCAGCCCCAGCATTTT. Translated, it gives CASSGGTGSSNQPQHF. V is TRBV6-1 and J is TRBJ1-5, with TRBD1 identical over 9 bases. CDR1 is MNHNS and CDR2 is SASEGT in the germline V gene. The CDR3 consists of 16 residues. Unmatched junction bases numbered 5, after V lost 4 bases and J lost 1 base.

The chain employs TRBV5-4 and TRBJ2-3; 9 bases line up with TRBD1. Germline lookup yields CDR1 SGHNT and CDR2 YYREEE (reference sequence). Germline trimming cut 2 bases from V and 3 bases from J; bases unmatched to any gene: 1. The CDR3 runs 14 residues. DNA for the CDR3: TGTGCCAGCAGCTTCGACAGGGGGACAGATACGCAGTATTTT. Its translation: CASSFDRGTDTQYF.

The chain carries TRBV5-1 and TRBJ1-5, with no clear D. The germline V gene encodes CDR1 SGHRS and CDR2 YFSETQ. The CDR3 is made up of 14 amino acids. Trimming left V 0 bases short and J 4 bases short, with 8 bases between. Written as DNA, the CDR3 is TGCGCCAGCAGCTTGGCCGGCGGGAATCAGCCCCAGCATTTT. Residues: CASSLAGGNQPQHF.

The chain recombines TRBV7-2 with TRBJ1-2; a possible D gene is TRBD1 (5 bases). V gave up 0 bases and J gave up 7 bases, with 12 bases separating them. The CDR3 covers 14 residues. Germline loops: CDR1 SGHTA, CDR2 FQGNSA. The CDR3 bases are TGTGCCAGCAGCTTAGCGGGTAGTAGGGGTGGCTACACCTTC. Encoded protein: CASSLAGSRGGYTF.

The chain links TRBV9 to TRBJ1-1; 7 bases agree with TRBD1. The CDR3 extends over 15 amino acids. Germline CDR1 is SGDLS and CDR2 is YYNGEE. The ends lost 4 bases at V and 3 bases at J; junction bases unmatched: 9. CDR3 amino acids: CASSPRQGKDTEAFF. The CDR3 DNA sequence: TGTGCCAGCAGCCCGCGACAGGGAAAGGACACTGAAGCTTTCTTT.

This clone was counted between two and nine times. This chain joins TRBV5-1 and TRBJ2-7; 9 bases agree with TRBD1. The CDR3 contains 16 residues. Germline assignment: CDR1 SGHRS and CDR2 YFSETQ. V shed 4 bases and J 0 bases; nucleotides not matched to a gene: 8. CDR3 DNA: TGCGCCAGCAGCCTGTCTCCGGGACAGGGCTCCTACGAGCAGTACTTC. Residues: CASSLSPGQGSYEQYF.

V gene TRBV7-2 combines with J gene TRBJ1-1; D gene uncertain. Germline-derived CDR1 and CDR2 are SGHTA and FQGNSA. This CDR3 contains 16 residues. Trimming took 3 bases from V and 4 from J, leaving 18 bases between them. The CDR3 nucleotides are TGTGCCAGCAGCTTTGAGTCCTCAGGCCCGTTCACTGAAGCTTTCTTT. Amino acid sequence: CASSFESSGPFTEAFF.

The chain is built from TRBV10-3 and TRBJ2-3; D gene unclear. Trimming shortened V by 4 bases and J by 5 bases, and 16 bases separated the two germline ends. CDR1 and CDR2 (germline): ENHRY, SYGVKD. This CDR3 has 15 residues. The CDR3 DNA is TGTGCCATCAGTGCGCGTCAGGTTGAAATAGATACGCAGTATTTT. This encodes CAISARQVEIDTQYF.

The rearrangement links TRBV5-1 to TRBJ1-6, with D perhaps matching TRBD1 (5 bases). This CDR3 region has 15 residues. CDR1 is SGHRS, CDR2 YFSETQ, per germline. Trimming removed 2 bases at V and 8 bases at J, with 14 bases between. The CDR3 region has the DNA TGCGCCAGCAGCTTTCGTTCAGGGAGGGATTCACCCCTCCACTTT. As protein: CASSFRSGRDSPLHF. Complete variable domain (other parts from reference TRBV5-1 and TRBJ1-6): KAGVTQTPRYLIKTRGQQVTLSCSPISGHRSVSWYQQTPGQGLQFLFEYFSETQRNKGNFPGRFSGRQFSNSRSEMNVSTLELGDSALYLCASSFRSGRDSPLHFGNGTRLTVT.

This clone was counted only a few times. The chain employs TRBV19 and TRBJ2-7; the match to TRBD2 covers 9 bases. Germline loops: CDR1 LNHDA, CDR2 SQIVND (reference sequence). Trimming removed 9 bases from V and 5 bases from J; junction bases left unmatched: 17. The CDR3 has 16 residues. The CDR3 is CASSDGAGGLDHEQYF. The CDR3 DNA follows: TGTGCCAGCAGCGACGGGGCGGGAGGGCTGGACCACGAGCAGTACTTC. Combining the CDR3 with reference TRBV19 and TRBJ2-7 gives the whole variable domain DGGITQSPKYLFRKEGQNVTLSCEQNLNHDAMYWYRQDPGQGLRLIYYSQIVNDFQKGDIAEGYSVSREKKESFPLTVTSAQKNPTAFYLCASSDGAGGLDHEQYFGPGTRLTVT.

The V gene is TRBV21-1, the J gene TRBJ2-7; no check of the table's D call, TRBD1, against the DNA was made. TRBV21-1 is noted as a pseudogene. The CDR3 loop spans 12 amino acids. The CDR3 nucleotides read TGTGCCAGCAGAGTCAGGACCTACGAGCAGTACTTC. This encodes CASRVRTYEQYF.

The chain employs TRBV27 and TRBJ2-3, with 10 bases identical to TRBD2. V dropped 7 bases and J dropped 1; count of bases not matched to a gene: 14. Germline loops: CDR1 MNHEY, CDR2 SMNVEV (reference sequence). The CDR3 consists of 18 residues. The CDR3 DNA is TGTGCCAGCATGGCGGGAGCGGGGGGGCGGGCCGGCACAGATACGCAGTATTTT. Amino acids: CASMAGAGGRAGTDTQYF.

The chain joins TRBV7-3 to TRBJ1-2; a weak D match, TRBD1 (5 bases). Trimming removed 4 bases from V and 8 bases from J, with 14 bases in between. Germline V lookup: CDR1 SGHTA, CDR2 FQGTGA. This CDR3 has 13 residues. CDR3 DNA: TGTGCCAGCAGCTCCGGCCAAGGGGCCGGCTACACCTTC. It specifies CASSSGQGAGYTF. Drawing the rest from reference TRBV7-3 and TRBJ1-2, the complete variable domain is GAGVSQTPSNKVTEKGKYVELRCDPISGHTALYWYRQSLGQGPEFLIYFQGTGAADDSGLPNDRFFAVRPEGSVSTLKIQRTERGDSAVYLCASSSGQGAGYTFGSGTRLTVV.

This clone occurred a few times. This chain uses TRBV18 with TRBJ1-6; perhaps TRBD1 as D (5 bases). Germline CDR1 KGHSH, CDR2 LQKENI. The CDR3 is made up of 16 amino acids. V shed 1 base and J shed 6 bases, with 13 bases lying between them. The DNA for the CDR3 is TGTGCCAGCTCACCACTACTAGCCGGGGGTAATTCACCCCTCCACTTT. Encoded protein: CASSPLLAGGNSPLHF.

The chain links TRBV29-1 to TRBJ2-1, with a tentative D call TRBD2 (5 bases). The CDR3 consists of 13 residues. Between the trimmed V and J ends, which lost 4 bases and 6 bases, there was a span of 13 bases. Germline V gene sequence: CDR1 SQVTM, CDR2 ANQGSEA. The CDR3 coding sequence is TGCAGCGTTGGGAGCTCCGGGGTCAATGAGCAGTTCTTC. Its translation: CSVGSSGVNEQFF.

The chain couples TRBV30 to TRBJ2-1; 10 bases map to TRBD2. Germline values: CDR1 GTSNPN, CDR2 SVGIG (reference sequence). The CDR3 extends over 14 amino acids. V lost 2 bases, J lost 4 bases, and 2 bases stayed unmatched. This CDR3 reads CAWSFSGGYNEQFF. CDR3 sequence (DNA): TGTGCCTGGAGTTTTAGCGGGGGGTACAATGAGCAGTTCTTC.

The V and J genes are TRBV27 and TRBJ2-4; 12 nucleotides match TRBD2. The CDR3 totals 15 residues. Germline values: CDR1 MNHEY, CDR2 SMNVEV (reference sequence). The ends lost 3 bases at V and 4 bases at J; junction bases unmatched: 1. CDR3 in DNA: TGTGCCAGCAGTTTCGGACTAGCGGGGAAAAACATTCAGTACTTC. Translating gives CASSFGLAGKNIQYF.

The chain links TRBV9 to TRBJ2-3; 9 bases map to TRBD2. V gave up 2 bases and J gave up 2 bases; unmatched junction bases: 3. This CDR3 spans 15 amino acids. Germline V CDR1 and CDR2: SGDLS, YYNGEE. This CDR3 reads CASSVASGATDTQYF. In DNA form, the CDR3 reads TGTGCCAGCAGCGTGGCTAGCGGGGCCACAGATACGCAGTATTTT.

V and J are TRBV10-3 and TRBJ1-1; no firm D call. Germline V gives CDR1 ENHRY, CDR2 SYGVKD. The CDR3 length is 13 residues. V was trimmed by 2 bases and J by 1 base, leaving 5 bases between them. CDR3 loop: CAISENSNTEAFF. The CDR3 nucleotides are TGTGCCATCAGTGAGAACTCGAACACTGAAGCTTTCTTT.

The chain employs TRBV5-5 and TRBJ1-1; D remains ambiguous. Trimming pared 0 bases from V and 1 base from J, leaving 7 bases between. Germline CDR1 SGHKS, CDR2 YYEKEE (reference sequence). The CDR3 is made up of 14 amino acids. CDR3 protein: CASSLGQQNTEAFF. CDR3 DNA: TGTGCCAGCAGCTTGGGGCAACAGAACACTGAAGCTTTCTTT.

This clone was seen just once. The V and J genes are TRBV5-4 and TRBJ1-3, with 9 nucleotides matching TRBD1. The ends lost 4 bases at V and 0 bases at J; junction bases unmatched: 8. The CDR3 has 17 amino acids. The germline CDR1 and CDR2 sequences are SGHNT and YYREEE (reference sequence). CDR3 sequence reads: CASSPGQGRFSGNTIYF. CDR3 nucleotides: TGTGCCAGCAGCCCGGGACAGGGAAGGTTCTCTGGAAACACCATATATTTT.

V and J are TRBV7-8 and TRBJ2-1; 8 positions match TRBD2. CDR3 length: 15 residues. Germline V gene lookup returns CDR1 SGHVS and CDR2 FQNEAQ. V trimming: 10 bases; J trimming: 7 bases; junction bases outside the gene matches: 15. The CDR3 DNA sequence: TGTGCCACCATACTAGCGGCTTCGGGTAGTAATGAGCAGTTCTTC. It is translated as CATILAASGSNEQFF.

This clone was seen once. The CDR3 region is CSVGSGMANEQFF. The CDR3 DNA sequence: TGCAGCGTTGGTAGCGGGATGGCGAATGAGCAGTTCTTC. The chain joins TRBV29-1 to TRBJ2-1, with 8 bases matching TRBD2. CDR1 SQVTM and CDR2 ANQGSEA come from the germline V gene. J was trimmed by 7 bases and V by 4 bases; bases with no gene match: 6. The CDR3 loop spans 13 amino acids.

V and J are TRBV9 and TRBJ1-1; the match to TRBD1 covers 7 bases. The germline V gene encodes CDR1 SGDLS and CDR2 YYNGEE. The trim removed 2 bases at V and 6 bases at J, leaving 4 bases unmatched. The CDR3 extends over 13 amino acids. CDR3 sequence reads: CASSVTGDSEAFF. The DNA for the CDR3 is TGTGCCAGCAGCGTCACAGGGGACTCTGAAGCTTTCTTT.

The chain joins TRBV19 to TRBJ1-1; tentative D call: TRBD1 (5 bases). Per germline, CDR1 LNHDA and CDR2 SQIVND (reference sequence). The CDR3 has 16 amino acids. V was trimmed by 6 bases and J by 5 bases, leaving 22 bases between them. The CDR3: CASSSRGTGGPTEAFF. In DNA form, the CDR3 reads TGTGCCAGTAGCTCGCGAGGGACGGGAGGTCCGACTGAAGCTTTCTTT.